The clone carrying this T cell receptor (beta chain) was detected many times. Time point: longitudinal time-point 3. Trimming left V 3 bases short and J 5 bases short, with 12 bases between. This CDR3 spans 13 amino acids. Per germline, CDR1 SGHRS and CDR2 YFSETQ. TCRdb reprocessed the 5' RACE reads with MiXCR, giving one entry per CDR3 protein. The top ten hold 3.1% of the sample, which has roughly 100,000 distinct CDR3 sequences, approximately 11% seen once. The sample belongs to a study of neurological immune-mediated disorders. This TCR was sampled from a female donor with HTLV-1-associated myelopathy (HAM/TSP). Source material: PBMCs. The V call is TRBV5-1, the J call TRBJ2-7, with D maybe TRBD1 (5 bases). CDR3 protein: CASSSDTLNEQYF. The CDR3 nucleotides read TGCGCCAGCAGCTCGGACACCCTGAACGAGCAGTACTTC. The full variable domain, completed using reference TRBV5-1 and TRBJ2-7, is KAGVTQTPRYLIKTRGQQVTLSCSPISGHRSVSWYQQTPGQGLQFLFEYFSETQRNKGNFPGRFSGRQFSNSRSEMNVSTLELGDSALYLCASSSDTLNEQYFGPGTRLTVT.